These 16 T cell receptor beta chains were all obtained from the same sample, sequenced in a study of T cells in Graves' hyperthyroidism and ophthalmopathy. The investigators amplified TCR beta CDR3 regions from RNA transcripts. The HTBI primer set drove a first-round RT-PCR of the TCR CDR3. TCRdb reprocessed the multiplex PCR reads via MiXCR and lists one record per CDR3 protein. This sample yields about 560,000 distinct CDR3 sequences, of which around a sixth are seen a single time; about 7% belongs to the top ten. The sequenced sample was blood. These receptors were obtained from a young woman with Graves' hyperthyroidism.

This clonotype was seen repeatedly, ten times or more. This chain connects TRBV30 to TRBJ2-7; the D gene is possibly TRBD2 (6 bases). This CDR3 is 13 amino acids long. V dropped 0 bases and J dropped 4 bases, with 10 bases sitting between them. Germline V CDR1 and CDR2: GTSNPN, SVGIG (reference sequence). In nucleotides, the CDR3 is TGTGCCTGGAGTGTTTCGGGAGAGTACGAGCAGTACTTC. It translates to CAWSVSGEYEQYF.

This clonotype was counted many times. V usage is TRBV20-1 and J usage is TRBJ2-5; possibly TRBD2 for D (5 bases). Germline V gene data show CDR1 as DFQATT and CDR2 as SNEGSKA (reference sequence). This CDR3 spans 12 amino acids. V lost 6 bases and J 4 bases, leaving 12 bases between the germline ends. CDR3 amino acids: CSAHPGIETQYF. CDR3 DNA sequence: TGCAGTGCCCACCCCGGGATAGAGACCCAGTACTTC.

The chain couples TRBV5-1 to TRBJ2-7; 8 bases map to TRBD2. V was clipped by 1 base and J by 3 bases; unmatched bases: 3. The CDR3 has 14 residues. CDR1 is SGHRS, CDR2 YFSETQ, per germline. In nucleotides, the CDR3 is TGCGCCAGCAGCTTGACTAGCGGAGTCTACGAGCAGTACTTC. It translates to CASSLTSGVYEQYF.

The table lists this clonotype with many counts. The genes are TRBV20-1 and TRBJ2-2; no definite D call. This CDR3 is 15 amino acids long. Trimming removed 0 bases at V and 3 bases at J, with 11 bases between. Germline assignment: CDR1 DFQATT and CDR2 SNEGSKA (reference sequence). CDR3 sequence: CSARDTRRDTGELFF. CDR3 in DNA: TGCAGTGCTAGAGATACGAGAAGGGACACCGGGGAGCTGTTTTTT.

The rearrangement links TRBV5-1 to TRBJ1-3; possibly TRBD1 for D (5 bases). CDR3 length: 13 amino acids. V lost 0 bases and J 7 bases, leaving 8 bases between the germline ends. Germline V CDR1 and CDR2: SGHRS, YFSETQ. CDR3 sequence: CASSLAGGNTIYF. CDR3 coding DNA: TGCGCCAGCAGCTTGGCCGGGGGGAACACCATATATTTT.

V gene TRBV20-1 combines with J gene TRBJ2-5; D may be TRBD1 or TRBD2 (6 bases each). The V gene's germline CDR1 is DFQATT and CDR2 SNEGSKA (reference sequence). V lost 5 bases to trimming and J lost 5 bases, with 12 bases between them. CDR3 size: 12 residues. DNA for the CDR3: TGCAGTGCTCTTTGGAGGGGGGAGACCCAGTACTTC. It specifies CSALWRGETQYF.

V and J are TRBV4-1 and TRBJ2-5, with 11 bases aligning to TRBD2. Trimming took 4 bases from V and 2 from J; bases not matched to a gene: 9. Germline CDR1 MGHRA, CDR2 YSYEKL. The CDR3 runs 17 residues. CDR3 DNA: TGCGCCAGCAGCCCCTTGTGGGGGACTAGCGGACAAGAGACCCAGTACTTC. Translating gives CASSPLWGTSGQETQYF.

This clonotype was seen repeatedly, ten times or more. The chain has TRBV27 and TRBJ2-7; 8 bases map to TRBD1. CDR3 length equals 13 residues. Germline CDR1 MNHEY, CDR2 SMNVEV (reference sequence). After removal of 4 bases from V and 3 bases from J, the junction contained 2 bases not matched to a gene. The CDR3 DNA sequence: TGTGCCAGCAGTTCGGACAGGGACTACGAGCAGTACTTC. It translates to CASSSDRDYEQYF.

This clonotype was recorded many times. The V call is TRBV20-1, the J call TRBJ1-1; 9 bases line up with TRBD1. CDR3 length equals 14 residues. Per the germline V gene, CDR1 is DFQATT and CDR2 is SNEGSKA (reference sequence). As DNA, the CDR3 is TGCAGGGCGGACAGGGGAAATATGAACACTGAAGCTTTCTTT. The encoded protein is CRADRGNMNTEAFF.

As to this clonotype: The CDR3 ends on some other residue instead of the conserved phenylalanine or tryptophan, so this is likely a read error. V gene TRBV27 combines with J gene TRBJ2-1; D is unclear. V lost 4 bases and J 7 bases, leaving 17 bases between the germline ends. Germline CDR1 is MNHEY and CDR2 is SMNVEV (reference sequence). CDR3 size: 15 residues. The CDR3 is CASSSVLQRMNEQFL. For the CDR3, the DNA is TGTGCCAGCAGTTCAGTACTACAACGTATGAATGAGCAGTTCCTC.

This clonotype was found a few times. A clone one base away is much larger, so this may be a read error. The V gene is TRBV20-1, the J gene TRBJ1-6, with 7 bases identical to TRBD1. This CDR3 comprises 15 residues. The germline gives CDR1 DFQATT, CDR2 SNEGSKA (reference sequence). CDR3 bases: TGCAGTGCTAGGACAGGGTCATTTTATAATTCACCCTTCCACTTT. This translates into CSARTGSFYNSPFHF.

This sequence joins TRBV4-2 and TRBJ1-5; TRBD1 matches 8 bases. V lost 0 bases to trimming and J lost 6 bases; unmatched junction nucleotides: 7. CDR1 is LGHNA and CDR2 is YNFKEQ in the germline V gene. The CDR3 length is 16 residues. The CDR3 reads CASSQDLAGGGQPQHF. CDR3 bases: TGTGCCAGCAGCCAAGATCTTGCAGGGGGCGGTCAGCCCCAGCATTTT.

This clonotype was detected ten times or more. CDR3 nucleotide sequence: TGCAGCGTTACCGAAGGGGGCTACACCTTC. Encoded protein: CSVTEGGYTF. V and J are TRBV29-1 and TRBJ1-2; D is unresolved. Trimming took 5 bases from V and 8 from J, leaving 9 bases between them. The CDR3 loop spans 10 amino acids. Germline values: CDR1 SQVTM, CDR2 ANQGSEA.

This clonotype was counted a few times. V gene TRBV30 combines with J gene TRBJ1-2; D is uncertain. Germline CDR1 reads GTSNPN; CDR2 reads SVGIG (reference sequence). The CDR3 loop spans 11 amino acids. The V end lost 5 bases, the J end lost 10 bases, and 14 bases lay between the germline ends. The CDR3 region has the DNA TGTGCCTGGGCCTTGGGGTTTCCCTACACCTTC. Amino acid sequence: CAWALGFPYTF.

This clonotype was seen many times. This chain joins TRBV12-3 or TRBV12-4 and TRBJ2-5; 7 bases agree with TRBD1. The CDR3 totals 13 residues. The J segment lost 4 bases and the V segment lost 4 bases, leaving 3 bases of the junction unmatched. In DNA form, the CDR3 reads TGTGCCAGCAGTTCCGGGACAGTAGAGACCCAGTACTTC. As protein: CASSSGTVETQYF.

V usage is TRBV2 and J usage is TRBJ2-2; D assignment may be TRBD1 or TRBD2 (7 bases each). From germline, CDR1 is SNHLY and CDR2 FYNNEI. CDR3 size: 13 residues. The V and J ends lost 10 bases and 6 bases respectively, with 15 bases between them. The CDR3 DNA reads as TGTGCCAACGGGGGAGGGGGCGCCGGGGAGCTGTTTTTT. It encodes CANGGGGAGELFF.